This passage covers 26 T cell receptor beta chains from one sample sequenced in a study of shared clonotypes between healthy human individuals. Only CD45RO-negative cells positively selected for CCR7 counted as naive CD8 cells, so terminally differentiated effector memory CD45RA+ cells were excluded. Libraries were prepared by immunoSEQ multiplex PCR; TCRdb keeps only in-frame clonotypes and omits some of them. The table has fewer than 800,000 clones, about 91% seen once. Input material: naive CD8+ T cells sorted from blood. The receptors originated from a man aged 25 to 40 in good health.

V and J are TRBV5-5 and TRBJ2-3; no definite D call. This CDR3 comprises 14 residues. The V end was cut by 3 bases, the J end by 6 bases, with 14 bases between. In germline, CDR1 is SGHKS, CDR2 YYEKEE (reference sequence). The CDR3 region is CASSSIISSDTQYF. CDR3 DNA sequence: TGTGCCAGCAGCTCAATCATTTCTTCGGATACGCAGTATTTT.

V is TRBV11-2 and J is TRBJ2-7, with 9 bases lining up with TRBD1. Germline V lookup: CDR1 SGHAT, CDR2 FQNNGV. Trimming at V came to 4 bases and at J to 3 bases, leaving 7 bases not matched to a gene. The CDR3 length is 15 residues. The CDR3 nucleotides are TGTGCCAGCAGCTCGCCCGGGACAGGGAACTACGAGCAGTACTTC. Translated: CASSSPGTGNYEQYF. Combining the CDR3 with reference TRBV11-2 and TRBJ2-7 gives the whole variable domain EAGVAQSPRYKIIEKRQSVAFWCNPISGHATLYWYQQILGQGPKLLIQFQNNGVVDDSQLPKDRFSAERLKGVDSTLKIQPAKLEDSAVYLCASSSPGTGNYEQYFGPGTRLTVT.

The chain is built from TRBV11-2 and TRBJ2-3; D is perhaps TRBD2 (7 bases). The CDR3 extends over 16 amino acids. CDR1 is SGHAT, CDR2 FQNNGV, per germline. Trimming removed 5 bases from V and 2 bases from J, with 17 bases in between. This CDR3 is CASSAGAVLHTDTQYF. For the CDR3, the DNA is TGTGCCAGCAGCGCGGGGGCGGTCCTACACACAGATACGCAGTATTTT.

This clone was counted a single time. The chain joins TRBV6-5 to TRBJ1-1; the D gene is possibly TRBD1 (5 bases). The CDR3 covers 13 residues. In germline, CDR1 is MNHEY, CDR2 SVGAGI. Trimming removed 2 bases at V and 6 bases at J, with 10 bases between. The CDR3 protein is CASSYGAGAEAFF. CDR3 in DNA: TGTGCCAGCAGTTACGGGGCCGGGGCTGAAGCTTTCTTT.

This CDR3 is CASSSLLAGVDTQYF. The DNA of the CDR3 is TGTGCCAGCAGCTCGCTACTAGCGGGAGTAGATACGCAGTATTTT. The chain carries TRBV11-2 and TRBJ2-3, with 11 nucleotides matching TRBD2. V lost 4 bases to trimming and J lost 5 bases; unmatched junction nucleotides: 5. This CDR3 spans 15 amino acids. The germline V gene encodes CDR1 SGHAT and CDR2 FQNNGV.

As concerns this clone: The sample holds other DNA sequences that translate to the same CDR3. The V gene is TRBV7-9, the J gene TRBJ2-2; perhaps TRBD1 as D (5 bases). Trimming left V 5 bases short and J 7 bases short, with 8 bases between. Germline V gives CDR1 SEHNR, CDR2 FQNEAQ (reference sequence). The CDR3 loop spans 12 amino acids. As DNA, the CDR3 is TGTGCCAGCAGCCTCGACAGCGGGGAGCTGTTTTTT. Residues: CASSLDSGELFF.

Turning to this clone: The same CDR3 arises from other DNA sequences in this sample as well. This chain connects TRBV18 to TRBJ2-7; D is uncertain. This CDR3 comprises 13 residues. Germline loops: CDR1 KGHSH, CDR2 LQKENI. Trimming pared 0 bases from V and 0 bases from J, leaving 3 bases between. DNA of the CDR3: TGTGCCAGCTCACCACCGGACTCCTACGAGCAGTACTTC. Its translation: CASSPPDSYEQYF.

The rearrangement uses TRBV4-1 and TRBJ2-1; D may be TRBD1 (5 bases). V lost 0 bases and J lost 13, with 19 bases in between. Germline V gives CDR1 MGHRA, CDR2 YSYEKL. This CDR3 contains 15 residues. This CDR3 reads CASSQEGVEGWIQFF. The CDR3 DNA sequence: TGCGCCAGCAGCCAAGAAGGGGTCGAAGGGTGGATCCAGTTCTTC.

V and J are TRBV2 and TRBJ2-1; 11 bases agree with TRBD1. V lost 3 bases, J lost 7 bases, and 11 bases stayed unmatched. Germline CDR1 and CDR2: SNHLY and FYNNEI. The CDR3 is 17 amino acids. CDR3 bases: TGTGCCAGCAGTGATGAGTTGGGACAGGGGGATCTAAATGAGCAGTTCTTC. Protein product: CASSDELGQGDLNEQFF.

This clone was found once. V and J are TRBV11-2 and TRBJ1-1; D unclear. This CDR3 region has 14 residues. Trimming cost V 0 bases and J 4 bases, with 9 bases left between them. The germline gives CDR1 SGHAT, CDR2 FQNNGV. The CDR3 sequence is CASSLDGYGTEAFF. CDR3 coding DNA: TGTGCCAGCAGCTTAGATGGATATGGCACTGAAGCTTTCTTT.

The V and J genes are TRBV29-1 and TRBJ2-7; D may be TRBD2 (5 bases). The CDR3 contains 16 residues. Germline assignment: CDR1 SQVTM and CDR2 ANQGSEA. Here the CDR3 reads CTGPLVGGVRPYEQYF. CDR3 sequence (DNA): TGCACCGGACCGTTAGTAGGAGGCGTTCGGCCCTACGAGCAGTACTTC.

The genes are TRBV5-8 and TRBJ2-1, with 8 bases fitting TRBD2. The CDR3 has 16 amino acids. The trim removed 4 bases at V and 9 bases at J, leaving 15 bases unmatched. The germline CDR1 and CDR2 sequences are SGHTS and YDEGEE. DNA for the CDR3: TGTGCCAGCAGCCCCAAGTTGTGGCGGGAGGAGGTTGAGCAGTTCTTC. Its protein is CASSPKLWREEVEQFF.

This chain joins TRBV29-1 and TRBJ2-5, with D maybe TRBD2 (5 bases). The CDR3 is made up of 13 amino acids. Trimming pared 5 bases from V and 3 bases from J, leaving 13 bases between. Germline V gene lookup returns CDR1 SQVTM and CDR2 ANQGSEA. As DNA, the CDR3 is TGCAGCGTTTACTGGACCGGGGAAGAGACCCAGTACTTC. The encoded protein is CSVYWTGEETQYF.

This clone was recorded once. The genes are TRBV11-2 and TRBJ2-3, with D perhaps given as TRBD1 or TRBD2 (6 bases each). Deletions cut 7 bases from V and 2 bases from J, with 16 bases between. CDR1 SGHAT and CDR2 FQNNGV come from the germline V gene. CDR3 length: 15 amino acids. The DNA for the CDR3 is TGTGCCAGCACCCGAGGGGGGAGGAACACAGATACGCAGTATTTT. Encoded protein: CASTRGGRNTDTQYF.

The genes are TRBV7-6 and TRBJ2-1, with 12 nucleotides matching TRBD2. V shed 4 bases and J 8 bases; nucleotides not matched to a gene: 12. The germline V gene has CDR1 SGHVS and CDR2 FNYEAQ. This CDR3 contains 17 residues. The CDR3: CASSSLTSGSPPDEQFF. The CDR3, as DNA: TGTGCCAGCAGCTCCCTGACTAGCGGGAGCCCCCCGGATGAGCAGTTCTTC.

The chain recombines TRBV10-3 with TRBJ2-1, with TRBD2 matching over 8 bases. The germline V gene encodes CDR1 ENHRY and CDR2 SYGVKD. After removal of 6 bases from V and 6 bases from J, the junction contained 10 bases not matched to a gene. This CDR3 comprises 15 residues. The CDR3 loop reads CAISDSGRGINEQFF. The CDR3, as DNA: TGTGCCATCAGCGACAGCGGGAGAGGCATCAATGAGCAGTTCTTC.

Note on this clone: This CDR3 is also generated by other DNA sequences in the sample. The rearrangement uses TRBV6-5 and TRBJ1-5; a possible D gene is TRBD1 (6 bases). Trimming shortened V by 4 bases and J by 1 base, and 8 bases separated the two germline ends. This CDR3 comprises 14 residues. Germline CDR1 and CDR2: MNHEY and SVGAGI. This CDR3 reads CASSSRGSNQPQHF. Written as DNA, the CDR3 is TGTGCCAGCAGTTCCAGGGGAAGCAATCAGCCCCAGCATTTT.

The V call is TRBV6-6, the J call TRBJ2-7; 8 bases agree with TRBD1. The V and J ends lost 4 bases and 2 bases, in that order; junction bases with no gene match: 4. Germline CDR1 MNHNY, CDR2 SVGAGI (reference sequence). The CDR3 spans 14 residues. The DNA for the CDR3 is TGTGCCAGCAGTTCCCAGGGACAGGCCTACGAGCAGTACTTC. Translating it yields CASSSQGQAYEQYF.

The chain employs TRBV7-8 and TRBJ1-3; the match to TRBD1 covers 7 bases. V shed 5 bases, J shed 2 bases, and the junction held 3 bases outside the gene matches. The CDR3 has 14 residues. CDR1 is SGHVS, CDR2 FQNEAQ, per germline. This CDR3 is CASSPQGPGNTIYF. In DNA form, the CDR3 reads TGTGCCAGCAGCCCACAGGGGCCTGGAAACACCATATATTTT.

This clone came up many times. Other DNA sequences in the sample encode the same CDR3. The CDR3 spells CASSLTSGSTDTQYF. In nucleotides, the CDR3 is TGCGCCAGCAGCTTAACTAGCGGGAGCACAGATACGCAGTATTTT. The J gene is TRBJ2-3, the V gene TRBV5-1; 9 positions match TRBD2. The CDR3 runs to 15 residues. Germline CDR1 SGHRS, CDR2 YFSETQ. Trimming removed 2 bases from V and 0 bases from J; junction bases left unmatched: 1.

The V gene is TRBV27, the J gene TRBJ2-3; 11 bases map to TRBD2. CDR1 is MNHEY, CDR2 SMNVEV, per germline (reference sequence). The J segment lost 2 bases and the V segment lost 0 bases, leaving 1 base of the junction unmatched. CDR3 length: 16 amino acids. The CDR3 here is CASSLSTSGNTDTQYF. For the CDR3, the DNA is TGTGCCAGCAGTTTATCGACTAGCGGGAACACAGATACGCAGTATTTT.

The rearrangement uses TRBV2 and TRBJ1-5; D is possibly TRBD1 (5 bases). Germline CDR1 is SNHLY and CDR2 is FYNNEI. CDR3 size: 14 residues. V lost 6 bases and J lost 6, with 15 bases in between. CDR3 sequence (DNA): TGTGCCAGCAGACCTAGGGGAGGCAGTCAGCCCCAGCATTTT. It yields the protein CASRPRGGSQPQHF.

This chain connects TRBV9 to TRBJ2-1, with D unresolved. V was cut by 0 bases and J by 6 bases, with 13 bases left in between. This CDR3 is built from 15 residues. Germline lookup yields CDR1 SGDLS and CDR2 YYNGEE. The CDR3 region has the DNA TGTGCCAGCAGCGTAGACGCTTGGCGAGTCAATGAGCAGTTCTTC. The encoded protein is CASSVDAWRVNEQFF.

The V and J genes are TRBV7-9 and TRBJ1-1, with 7 bases identical to TRBD1. The CDR3 sequence is 16 residues long. The V segment lost 5 bases and the J segment 0 bases; nucleotides outside the gene matches: 9. The germline V gene encodes CDR1 SEHNR and CDR2 FQNEAQ (reference sequence). The CDR3 region has the DNA TGTGCCAGCAGCCAAACGGACAGGACCTTGAACACTGAAGCTTTCTTT. Protein: CASSQTDRTLNTEAFF.

This clone was seen only a few times. The V and J genes are TRBV19 and TRBJ2-2; 7 nucleotides align to TRBD1. CDR3 length: 15 amino acids. The trim removed 5 bases at V and 4 bases at J, leaving 7 bases unmatched. Germline V CDR1 and CDR2: LNHDA, SQIVND (reference sequence). CDR3 loop: CASSLMTGPTGELFF. The CDR3 nucleotides read TGTGCCAGTAGTCTCATGACAGGGCCCACCGGGGAGCTGTTTTTT. Looking up the rest from reference TRBV19 and TRBJ2-2 gives the full variable domain: DGGITQSPKYLFRKEGQNVTLSCEQNLNHDAMYWYRQDPGQGLRLIYYSQIVNDFQKGDIAEGYSVSREKKESFPLTVTSAQKNPTAFYLCASSLMTGPTGELFFGEGSRLTVL.

The V gene is TRBV27, the J gene TRBJ2-7; a weak D match, TRBD1 (6 bases). Germline V gives CDR1 MNHEY, CDR2 SMNVEV (reference sequence). The CDR3 spans 13 residues. V lost 3 bases to trimming and J lost 7 bases, with 13 bases between them. CDR3 coding DNA: TGTGCCAGCAGTTTCGGACAGTTACGAGAGCAGTACTTC. Encoded protein: CASSFGQLREQYF.